Listed below are T cell receptor beta chains from one sample, sequenced in a study of somatic mutations in cytotoxic T cells in rheumatoid arthritis. The data were produced by immunoSEQ multiplex PCR, yet TCRdb's version contains in-frame clones alone and is incomplete. The table has about 26,000 clones, over 80% seen once. The source material was CD8+ T cells sorted from blood. Receptors were obtained from a man aged 45-60 years in good health. Each CDR3 is given with its conserved first and last residue. A D gene is named only where the DNA matches it firmly. A clone size is listed for some rows: how often the clone was seen (once, few, many), or a class if it is expanded.

few NA TRBJ1-1 TRBV7-9 CASSLAGAGEAFF TGTGCCAGCAGCTTAGCGGGGGCTGGTGAAGCTTTCTTT
once NA TRBJ1-3 TRBV30 CAWTLGPGAYSGNTIYF TGTGCCTGGACCTTGGGTCCAGGGGCTTACTCTGGAAACACCATATATTTT
NA TRBD2 TRBJ2-2 TRBV19 CASIRREFSTGELFF TGTGCCAGTATTAGGCGGGAGTTTAGCACCGGGGAGCTGTTTTTT
NA NA TRBJ2-7 TRBV11-3 CASSRAGVFLREQYF TGTGCCAGCAGCCGCGCAGGGGTCTTTTTGAGAGAGCAGTACTTC
NA NA TRBJ2-7 TRBV6-5 CASSPYEQYF TGTGCCAGCAGTCCCTACGAGCAGTACTTC
NA NA TRBJ1-2 TRBV9 CASTLRGGYTF TGTGCCAGCACCCTTAGGGGTGGCTACACCTTC
NA NA TRBJ2-3 TRBV27 CASSLMANTDTQYF TGTGCCAGCAGTTTAATGGCTAACACAGATACGCAGTATTTT
once NA TRBJ2-1 TRBV5-4 CASSLAGGRLEQFF TGTGCCAGCAGCTTGGCCGGGGGAAGGTTAGAGCAGTTCTTC
few NA TRBJ2-7 TRBV5-1 CASSLGPAYEQYF TGCGCCAGCAGCTTGGGCCCAGCCTACGAGCAGTACTTC
NA NA TRBJ1-1 TRBV9 CASSPNRNTEAFF TGTGCCAGCAGCCCAAACAGGAACACTGAAGCTTTCTTT
NA NA TRBJ2-7 TRBV11-2 CASSLVLYEQYF TGTGCCAGCAGCTTAGTATTATACGAGCAGTACTTC
NA TRBD1 TRBJ2-7 TRBV5-6 CASSFGTGGYEQYF TGTGCCAGCAGCTTCGGGACAGGGGGTTACGAGCAGTACTTC
NA TRBD1 TRBJ2-7 TRBV7-6 CASSPRDSPPPEQYF TGTGCCAGCAGCCCCCGGGACAGTCCACCTCCCGAGCAGTACTTC
NA TRBD1 TRBJ1-5 TRBV5-5 CASSSGTGSNQPQHF TGTGCCAGCAGCTCTGGGACAGGCAGCAATCAGCCCCAGCATTTT
NA TRBD1 TRBJ2-1 TRBV9 CASSDNLQGARGNEQFF TGTGCCAGCAGCGACAACCTACAGGGGGCTAGAGGAAATGAGCAGTTCTTC
NA NA TRBJ2-5 TRBV5-6 CASSLGREWGRRETQYF TGTGCCAGCAGCTTGGGGAGGGAATGGGGTCGGAGAGAGACCCAGTACTTC
NA TRBD1 TRBJ1-2 TRBV9 CASSVLGEGGGYTF TGTGCCAGCAGCGTACTGGGAGAAGGGGGCGGCTACACCTTC
NA NA TRBJ1-3 TRBV12-5 CASGSWGAGNTIYF TGTGCTAGTGGTTCCTGGGGGGCCGGAAACACCATATATTTT
NA NA TRBJ2-1 TRBV4-1 CASSQLTTRGVLYNEQFF TGCGCCAGCAGCCAACTCACTACCAGGGGGGTGTTATACAATGAGCAGTTCTTC
NA TRBD1 TRBJ2-7 TRBV7-8 CASRAKGQGFVNEQYF TGTGCCAGCAGGGCCAAAGGACAGGGTTTCGTCAACGAGCAGTACTTC
NA TRBD1 TRBJ1-2 TRBV13 CASSLYGQGVIYGYTF TGTGCCAGCAGCTTATATGGACAGGGGGTGATCTATGGCTACACCTTC
few NA TRBJ1-5 TRBV7-9 CASSSRDFNQPQHF TGTGCCAGCAGCTCTCGAGATTTCAATCAGCCCCAGCATTTT
NA TRBD1 TRBJ2-1 TRBV2 CASSHDRAPHNEQFF TGTGCCAGCAGCCATGACAGGGCCCCCCACAATGAGCAGTTCTTC
NA NA TRBJ1-2 TRBV6-4 CASSVEQPYTF TGTGCCAGCAGTGTAGAACAGCCGTACACCTTC
NA TRBD1 TRBJ2-1 TRBV27 CASSLRGGRGNEQFF TGTGCCAGCAGTCTCCGAGGGGGCCGCGGCAATGAGCAGTTCTTC
NA TRBD2 TRBJ2-7 TRBV9 CASSVGVAGGYEQYF TGTGCCAGCAGCGTAGGTGTAGCGGGAGGCTACGAGCAGTACTTC
NA TRBD2 TRBJ2-1 TRBV5-8 CASSFGLASYNEQFF TGTGCCAGCAGCTTTGGACTAGCGTCTTACAATGAGCAGTTCTTC
NA NA TRBJ2-3 TRBV11-3 CASGFGGVSADTQYF TGTGCCAGCGGGTTCGGGGGAGTATCGGCAGATACGCAGTATTTT
NA NA TRBJ2-7 TRBV10-3 CAISESRTDTSYEQYF TGTGCCATCAGTGAAAGTAGGACAGATACATCCTACGAGCAGTACTTC
NA NA TRBJ1-1 TRBV10-1 CASSDFLNTEAFF TGCGCCAGCAGTGACTTCCTTAACACTGAAGCTTTCTTT
NA NA TRBJ2-2 TRBV19 CASSRGRTNTGELFF TGTGCCAGTAGTAGGGGACGGACGAACACCGGGGAGCTGTTTTTT
NA TRBD2 TRBJ2-7 TRBV14 CASSQAPPRREGSYEQYF TGTGCCAGCAGCCAAGCCCCTCCCCGGCGGGAGGGCTCCTACGAGCAGTACTTC
NA NA TRBJ2-7 TRBV6-6 CASSYSIGYEQYF TGTGCCAGCAGTTACTCGATAGGCTACGAGCAGTACTTC
NA NA TRBJ1-1 TRBV5-8 CASSRGVTKNTEAFF TGTGCCAGCAGCCGGGGAGTCACCAAGAACACTGAAGCTTTCTTT
NA TRBD1 TRBJ1-2 TRBV6-5 CASSYRTGTYGYTF TGTGCCAGCAGTTACCGGACAGGAACTTATGGCTACACCTTC
NA NA TRBJ1-1 TRBV19 CASRTYTEAFF TGTGCCAGCCGGACGTACACTGAAGCTTTCTTT
NA NA TRBJ2-1 TRBV27 CASSLWQRPVYNEQFF TGTGCCAGCAGTTTATGGCAGAGGCCCGTCTACAATGAGCAGTTCTTC
NA NA TRBJ1-1 TRBV6-5 CASSYSGRGYTEAFF TGTGCCAGCAGTTACTCGGGGAGGGGGTACACTGAAGCTTTCTTT